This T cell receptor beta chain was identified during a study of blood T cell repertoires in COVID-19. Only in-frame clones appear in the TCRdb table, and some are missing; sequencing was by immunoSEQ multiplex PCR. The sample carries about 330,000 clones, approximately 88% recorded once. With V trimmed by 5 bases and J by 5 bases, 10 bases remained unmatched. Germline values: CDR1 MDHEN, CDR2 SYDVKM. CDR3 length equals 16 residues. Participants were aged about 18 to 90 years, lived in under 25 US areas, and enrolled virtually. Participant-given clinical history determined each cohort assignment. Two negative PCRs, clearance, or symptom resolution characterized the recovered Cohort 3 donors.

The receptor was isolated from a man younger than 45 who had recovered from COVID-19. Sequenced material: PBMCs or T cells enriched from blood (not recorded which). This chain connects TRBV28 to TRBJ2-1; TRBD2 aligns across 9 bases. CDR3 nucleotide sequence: TGTGCCAGCAGTCCATCTCTGCGGGGGGGCAACAATGAGCAGTTCTTC. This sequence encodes CASSPSLRGGNNEQFF.